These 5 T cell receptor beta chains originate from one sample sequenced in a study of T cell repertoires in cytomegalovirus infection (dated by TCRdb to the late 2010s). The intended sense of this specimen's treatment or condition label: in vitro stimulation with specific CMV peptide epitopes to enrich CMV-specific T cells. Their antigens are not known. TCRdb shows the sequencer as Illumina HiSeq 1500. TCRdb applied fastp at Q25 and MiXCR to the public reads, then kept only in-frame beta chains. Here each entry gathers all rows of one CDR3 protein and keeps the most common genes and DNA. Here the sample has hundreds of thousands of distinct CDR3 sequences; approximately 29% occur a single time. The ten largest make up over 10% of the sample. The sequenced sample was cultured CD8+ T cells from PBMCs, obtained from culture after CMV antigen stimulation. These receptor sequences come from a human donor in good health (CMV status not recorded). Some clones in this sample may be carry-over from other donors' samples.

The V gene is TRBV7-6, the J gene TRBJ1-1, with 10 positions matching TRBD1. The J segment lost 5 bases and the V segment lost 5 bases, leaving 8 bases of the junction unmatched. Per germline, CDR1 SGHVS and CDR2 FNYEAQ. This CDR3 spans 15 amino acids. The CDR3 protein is CASSPWDRGQTEAFF. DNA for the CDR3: TGTGCCAGCAGCCCATGGGACAGGGGTCAGACTGAAGCTTTCTTT.

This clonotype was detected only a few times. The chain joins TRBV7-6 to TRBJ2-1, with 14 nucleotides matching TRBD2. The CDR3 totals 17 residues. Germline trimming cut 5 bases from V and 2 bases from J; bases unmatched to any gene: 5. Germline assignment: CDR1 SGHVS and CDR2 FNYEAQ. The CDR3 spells CASSLRTSGGPYNEQFF. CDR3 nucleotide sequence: TGTGCCAGCAGCCTAAGGACTAGCGGGGGGCCCTACAATGAGCAGTTCTTC.

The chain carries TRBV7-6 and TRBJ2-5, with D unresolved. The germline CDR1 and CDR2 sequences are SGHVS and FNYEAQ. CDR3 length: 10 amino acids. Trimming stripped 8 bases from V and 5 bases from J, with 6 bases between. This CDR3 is CASGPETQYF. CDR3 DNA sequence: TGTGCCAGCGGACCCGAGACCCAGTACTTC.

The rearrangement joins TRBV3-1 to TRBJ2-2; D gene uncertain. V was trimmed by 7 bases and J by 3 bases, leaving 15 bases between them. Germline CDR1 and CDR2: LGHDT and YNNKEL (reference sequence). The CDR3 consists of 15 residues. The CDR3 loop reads CASIPRTDDTGELFF. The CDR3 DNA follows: TGTGCCAGCATCCCCCGCACCGATGACACCGGGGAGCTGTTTTTT.

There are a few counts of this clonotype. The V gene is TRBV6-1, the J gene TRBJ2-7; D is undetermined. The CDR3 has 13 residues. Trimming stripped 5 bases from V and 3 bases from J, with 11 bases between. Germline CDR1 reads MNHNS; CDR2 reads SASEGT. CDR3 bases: TGTGCCAGCAGTCCAAACCATGGCTACGAGCAGTACGTC. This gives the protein CASSPNHGYEQYV.